This T cell receptor beta chain was observed in a study of T cells in Graves' hyperthyroidism and ophthalmopathy. Study conclusions and caveats: Blood also contained most expanded thyroid clonotypes above 0.001.

Amplification of TCR beta CDR3 regions was performed using RNA transcripts as template. The HTBI set primed first-round TCR CDR3 RT-PCR. TCRdb re-called the multiplex PCR reads through MiXCR, storing one row per CDR3 protein. The repertoire holds approximately 640,000 distinct CDR3 sequences, roughly 16% seen once, with approximately 3.9% in the top ten. The V and J ends lost 4 bases and 2 bases respectively, with 13 bases between them. The V gene's germline CDR1 is SGHDT and CDR2 YYEEEE. The CDR3 runs 15 residues. A note on this clonotype: Its matching antigen is unknown.

Sequenced: blood. The TCR originated in a woman aged 25 to 39 with Graves' hyperthyroidism. The V gene is TRBV5-6, the J gene TRBJ1-5; D is unresolved. The CDR3 DNA sequence: TGTGCCAGCAGCCCCTCGGGGTTGGGCAATCAGCCCCAGCATTTT. Encoded protein: CASSPSGLGNQPQHF. Combining the CDR3 with reference TRBV5-6 and TRBJ1-5 gives the whole variable domain DAGVTQSPTHLIKTRGQQVTLRCSPKSGHDTVSWYQQALGQGPQFIFQYYEEEERQRGNFPDRFSGHQFPNYSSELNVNALLLGDSALYLCASSPSGLGNQPQHFGDGTRLSIL.